In this sample, the clone carrying this TCR beta chain turned up many times. The antigen remains undetermined. Thyroid surgery was preceded by no treatment in any patient. Germline CDR1 is GTSNPN and CDR2 is SVGIG (reference sequence). This CDR3 region has 15 residues. V gave up 3 bases and J gave up 7 bases, with 18 bases separating them. This sample is part of a study of metastatic and nonmetastatic thyroid tumors. TCRdb re-analyzed the PCR reads using MiXCR. There are roughly 40,000 clones in the sample; around 16% occur only once, and 9.9% lies in the top ten. Notes on the study in general: Reported TCR beta diversity, measured in blood and tumor, was significantly higher for malignant thyroid tumors than for benign nodules.

V and J are TRBV30 and TRBJ1-4, with D tentatively TRBD1 (6 bases). The sequenced sample was tumor tissue. The source of this sequence is a female donor with papillary thyroid cancer or a benign thyroid nodule (not recorded which). Some clones in this sample may be carry-over from other donors' samples. The CDR3 nucleotides read TGTGCCTGGAGGGACCCCGGGGGGGCCGGTGAAAAACTGTTTTTT. As protein: CAWRDPGGAGEKLFF. Filled out from reference TRBV30 and TRBJ1-4, the complete variable domain reads SQTIHQWPATLVQPVGSPLSLECTVEGTSNPNLYWYRQAAGRGLQLLFYSVGIGQISSEVPQNLSASRPQDRQFILSSKKLLLSDSGFYLCAWRDPGGAGEKLFFGSGTQLSVL.